A selection of T cell receptor beta chains follows, all from one sample in a study of T-cell reconstitution after alpha-beta-depleted transplantation in children. TCRdb re-called the PCR reads with MiXCR, one entry per CDR3 protein. The data hold some 840,000 distinct CDR3 sequences, with under 20% observed a single time. Sequences were derived from PBMCs, mostly from graft donor cells, sampled 360 days after TCRalphabeta/CD19-depleted stem cell transplant. Source of these receptors: a male patient younger than 18 who had a stem cell transplant for acute lymphoblastic leukemia, so the T cells may come from the graft donor. Both conserved end residues are part of each CDR3.

V: TRBV7-9
J: TRBJ1-1
length: 17
CDR3: CASSFRRTDRPNTEAFF

V: TRBV20-1
J: TRBJ2-7
length: 14
CDR3: CSASVDRGFREQYF

V: TRBV2
J: TRBJ2-7
length: 14
CDR3: CASSDERTDYEQYF

V: TRBV12-3/TRBV12-4
J: TRBJ1-2
length: 14
CDR3: CASTSRTGTYGYTF

V: TRBV20-1
J: TRBJ2-7
length: 14
CDR3: CSAREDRGLYEQYF

V: TRBV11-1
J: TRBJ2-1
length: 18
CDR3: CASSLALVGLAGENEQFF

V: TRBV11-2
J: TRBJ1-2
length: 18
CDR3: CASSLDLARGEANYGYTF

V: TRBV20-1
J: TRBJ2-1
length: 17
CDR3: CSARDPRDRTEYNEQFF

V: TRBV18
J: TRBJ2-7
length: 15
CDR3: CASSPQGTENYEQYF

V: TRBV5-1
J: TRBJ1-2
length: 14
CDR3: CASSLDPKNYGYTF

V: TRBV15
J: TRBJ2-1
length: 16
CDR3: CATSRPFAHMINEQFF

V: TRBV29-1
J: TRBJ2-7
length: 11
CDR3: CSVETVYEQYF

V: TRBV7-8
J: TRBJ1-2
length: 16
CDR3: CASSPYSWTANYGYTF

V: TRBV20-1
J: TRBJ2-1
length: 13
CDR3: CSARDRRANEQFF

V: TRBV2
J: TRBJ2-1
length: 17
CDR3: CASSEGRQGSSYNEQFF

V: TRBV20-1
J: TRBJ2-7
length: 13
CDR3: CSAFKGGDYEQYF

V: TRBV3-1
J: TRBJ2-7
length: 16
CDR3: CASSQRPTGGPYEQYF

V: TRBV20-1
J: TRBJ1-4
length: 14
CDR3: CSAGPTPISEKLFF

V: TRBV4-1
J: TRBJ2-5
length: 14
CDR3: CASSFGIFQETQYF

V: TRBV12-3/TRBV12-4
J: TRBJ2-7
length: 14
CDR3: CASTGGGGAYEQYF

V: TRBV27
J: TRBJ2-7
length: 16
CDR3: CASSHTGLGSSIEQYF

V: TRBV7-9
J: TRBJ1-2
length: 13
CDR3: CASSLQVTYGYTF

V: TRBV20-1
J: TRBJ2-2
length: 15
CDR3: CSARDGKSRTGELFF

V: TRBV4-1
J: TRBJ2-1
length: 16
CDR3: CASSQVQGANDNEQFF

V: TRBV12-3/TRBV12-4
J: TRBJ2-1
length: 16
CDR3: CASSQLAEGGYNEQFF

V: TRBV5-1
J: TRBJ2-7
length: 15
CDR3: CASSSSGRGIYEQYF

V: TRBV12-3/TRBV12-4
J: TRBJ1-6
length: 12
CDR3: CASSFRQATLHF